These T cell receptor beta chains were read from a single sample in a study of high-grade serous ovarian cancer treatment subgroups. Assay used: immunoSEQ multiplex PCR; TCRdb lists only in-frame clones, some missing. The table records more than 15,000 clones, roughly 70% of them present only once. The sample taken for sequencing was tumor tissue. Receptor source: a human donor with high-grade serous ovarian cancer. Both conserved end residues are part of each CDR3. A D gene is named only where the DNA matches it firmly. Rows give clone size only sometimes, using once, few, many, or a class for an expanded clone.

>-|TRBV7-9|-|TRBJ2-7
CASSLTVSSYEQYF
TGTGCCAGCAGCTTAACAGTGAGCTCCTACGAGCAGTACTTC
>-|TRBV4-1|-|TRBJ2-2
CASSQDIWDTGELFF
TGCGCCAGCAGCCAAGATATATGGGACACCGGGGAGCTGTTTTTT
>-|TRBV27|-|TRBJ1-5
CASSVDGNQPQHF
TGTGCCAGCAGCGTCGACGGCAATCAGCCCCAGCATTTT
>TRBD1|TRBV6-5|once|TRBJ1-2
CASSSPGQGNGYTF
TGTGCCAGCAGTTCTCCCGGACAGGGAAATGGCTACACCTTC
>TRBD2|TRBV9|-|TRBJ2-2
CASSTLADTNTGELFF
TGTGCCAGCAGCACCCTAGCGGATACGAACACCGGGGAGCTGTTTTTT
>TRBD1|TRBV7-6|-|TRBJ2-1
CASSPFDRANEQFF
TGTGCCAGCAGCCCATTTGACAGGGCAAATGAGCAGTTCTTC
>TRBD2|TRBV6-5|few|TRBJ2-3
CASTPTSAADTQYF
TGTGCCAGCACTCCGACTAGCGCCGCAGATACGCAGTATTTT
>TRBD2|TRBV13|few|TRBJ2-3
CASSPRGGAPQATDTQYF
TGTGCCAGCAGCCCACGGGGGGGGGCCCCACAAGCCACAGATACGCAGTATTTT
>TRBD2|TRBV7-2|-|TRBJ2-3
CASSYTSGGRVSTDTQYF
TGTGCCAGCAGCTATACTAGCGGGGGGAGGGTCAGCACAGATACGCAGTATTTT
>-|TRBV7-2|-|TRBJ1-1
CASSVSSGTPSGAFF
TGTGCCAGCAGCGTCTCATCCGGGACCCCGAGTGGAGCTTTCTTT
>-|TRBV29-1|-|TRBJ1-2
CSVAPQFRNYGYTF
TGCAGCGTCGCCCCCCAATTCCGAAACTATGGCTACACCTTC
>-|TRBV7-2|-|TRBJ2-1
CASSRRVYEQFF
TGTGCCAGCAGCCGCCGGGTCTATGAGCAGTTCTTC
>-|TRBV4-2|-|TRBJ1-2
CASSQGGVNYGYTF
TGTGCCAGCAGCCAAGGAGGAGTTAACTATGGCTACACCTTC
>-|TRBV6-4|few|TRBJ1-2
CASVCYTF
TGTGCCAGCGTGTGCTACACCTTC
>-|TRBV9|-|TRBJ1-1
CASSVSWQGFEAFF
TGTGCCAGCAGCGTATCATGGCAGGGGTTTGAAGCTTTCTTT
>-|TRBV5-1|few|TRBJ1-1
CASSLVGDEAFF
TGCGCCAGCAGCTTGGTTGGTGATGAAGCTTTCTTT
>-|TRBV6-5|medium-sized|TRBJ1-2
CASSYRSRLDYGYTF
TGTGCCAGCAGTTACAGATCGCGTTTGGACTATGGCTACACCTTC
>-|TRBV11-2|-|TRBJ1-1
CASSPNLGQNTEAFF
TGTGCCAGCAGCCCGAATTTGGGGCAGAACACTGAAGCTTTCTTT
>-|TRBV7-3|-|TRBJ1-1
CASSLGQGFSEAFF
TGTGCCAGCAGCTTAGGGCAGGGGTTTTCCGAAGCTTTCTTT
>-|TRBV2|-|TRBJ2-7
CASGAISYEQYF
TGTGCCAGCGGGGCCATATCCTACGAGCAGTACTTC
>TRBD2|TRBV7-3|-|TRBJ2-5
CASSFATLAGGRKQETQYF
TGTGCCAGCAGCTTCGCCACGCTAGCGGGGGGCCGTAAACAAGAGACCCAGTACTTC
>-|TRBV5-1|-|TRBJ1-2
CASSLTDYYGYTF
TGCGCCAGCAGCCTCACGGATTATTATGGCTACACCTTC
>TRBD1|TRBV9|-|TRBJ2-7
CASSVGVGQPYEQYF
TGTGCCAGCAGCGTAGGAGTGGGACAGCCCTACGAGCAGTACTTC
>-|TRBV7-8|few|TRBJ1-5
CASTSSIRSPSNQPQHF
TGTGCCAGCACATCCTCTATCCGCTCTCCTAGCAATCAGCCCCAGCATTTT
>-|TRBV19|-|TRBJ1-5
CASSILWGNGNQPQHF
TGTGCCAGTAGTATCCTTTGGGGGAATGGCAATCAGCCCCAGCATTTT
>-|TRBV4-3|medium-sized|TRBJ2-7
CASSQWTGHSYEQYF
TGCGCCAGCAGCCAATGGACGGGACACTCCTACGAGCAGTACTTC
>-|TRBV7-7|-|TRBJ2-1
CASSLDWDDNEQFF
TGTGCCAGCAGCTTAGACTGGGATGACAATGAGCAGTTCTTC
>TRBD1|TRBV19|-|TRBJ1-2
CASSSTTGGFNYGYTF
TGTGCCAGTAGTAGCACGACAGGGGGTTTTAACTATGGCTACACCTTC
>TRBD1|TRBV6-5|-|TRBJ2-7
CASSTRGDRVGQQYF
TGTGCCAGCAGTACACGGGGGGACAGGGTCGGTCAGCAGTACTTC
>TRBD2|TRBV9|-|TRBJ2-1
CASSAIAGGSYNEQFF
TGTGCCAGCAGCGCAATAGCGGGGGGATCCTACAATGAGCAGTTCTTC
>-|TRBV2|-|TRBJ2-7
CASSEWAGNEQYF
TGTGCCAGCAGTGAATGGGCAGGGAACGAGCAGTACTTC
>TRBD1|TRBV15|few|TRBJ1-2
CATSTGRTGLLANYGYTF
TGTGCCACCAGCACCGGAAGGACAGGCCTTTTAGCTAACTATGGCTACACCTTC
>-|TRBV28|-|TRBJ2-7
CASSIYSGQGSLRYF
TGTGCCAGCAGCATCTACTCGGGGCAGGGCTCGCTGCGATACTTC
>TRBD1|TRBV27|-|TRBJ1-6
CASGQGVGSPLHF
TGTGCCAGCGGACAGGGTGTAGGGTCACCCCTCCACTTT
>-|TRBV9|few|TRBJ1-2
CASSALGGLSGYTF
TGTGCCAGCAGTGCCCTCGGTGGCCTTAGTGGCTACACCTTC
>TRBD2|TRBV10-3|-|TRBJ2-7
CAINGGDSYEQYF
TGTGCCATCAATGGGGGGGACTCCTACGAGCAGTACTTC
>TRBD1|TRBV25-1|-|TRBJ2-2
CASRNRGRDTGELFF
TGTGCCAGCAGGAACAGGGGGCGCGACACCGGGGAGCTGTTTTTT
>-|TRBV6-1|-|TRBJ1-1
CASNWAGSPNTEAFF
TGTGCCAGCAATTGGGCAGGGAGCCCGAACACTGAAGCTTTCTTT
>-|TRBV4-3|-|TRBJ2-2
CASSQPSGSGELFF
TGCGCCAGCAGCCAACCGTCAGGTTCCGGGGAGCTGTTTTTT
>-|TRBV7-3|-|TRBJ2-5
CASSPRFGETQYF
TGTGCCAGCAGCCCCCGATTCGGGGAGACCCAGTACTTC
>-|TRBV6-6|-|TRBJ1-1
CASSYQNTEAFF
TGTGCCAGCAGTTATCAGAACACTGAAGCTTTCTTT
>-|TRBV19|-|TRBJ1-2
CASSPIPNYGYTF
TGTGCCAGTAGTCCGATTCCTAACTATGGCTACACCTTC